Sequencing of this TCR beta chain was carried out in a study of sequential checkpoint blockade in melanoma (dated by TCRdb to about 2019). Concerning the study at large: Patients were randomized 1:1 to first-line nivolumab followed by ipilimumab (arm A) or ipilimumab followed by nivolumab (arm B). Maintenance nivolumab came after both trial sequences.

From its cysteine to its phenylalanine, the CDR3 spans 15 amino acids. Only CDR3 DNA is held: 45 bases, read in frame from base 1. Via the germline V gene, CDR1 is LGHNA and CDR2 YSLEER. Trimming costs V 1 base and J 7 bases, and their ends lie 14 bases apart. TCRbeta CDR3 regions were immunosequenced from genomic DNA with the immunoSEQ Assay. Genomic DNA was amplified by bias-controlled multiplex PCR before high-throughput sequencing. In the paper's pipeline: To quantify the absolute abundance of each unique TCRbeta CDR3 region, the sequences were collapsed and filtered. Clonality, defined as 1 minus Pielou's evenness, was calculated using only productive rearrangements. A previously published method was used to identify clones with significantly greater frequencies in on-treatment samples than in baseline samples. Not all clones reach the TCRdb copy of this immuneACCESS table, which keeps in-frame sequences only. Checked studies attribute under half of the gap to unresolved V genes and leave the rest unexplained. V, J and clone size are those of that table, while D and trimming were read from the DNA. In this sample the table shows over 20,000 clones, 80% of which occur a single time. The ten largest account for 27% of the sample.

The study at large found these results: The model for predicting response that combines TCR metrics with mutation burden needs to be validated in larger, independent patient cohorts.

About this clone itself: Its specific antigen is unknown. There are no base qualities to consult, and no much larger clone falls within one base.

Sample treatment or condition, as interpreted from the label and publication: randomized to nivolumab then ipilimumab (arm A) or the reverse (arm B). None of the patients in the trial had previously been given DNA-damaging chemotherapy. Live CD3+CD8+ cells negative for CD19 and CD56 were sorted from thawed PBMCs on a FACS Aria II flow cytometer. The samples were obtained from melanoma patients enrolled in CheckMate 064, an open-label, randomized phase II trial testing sequential checkpoint blockade. Peripheral blood mononuclear cells were collected by leukapheresis, purified using Ficoll-Paque, and frozen in human serum containing about 11% DMSO. Immediately after sorting, the purity of the sorted blood CD3+CD8+ cells was confirmed to be >98%, and DNA was then extracted.

The sample was CD8+ T cells sorted from blood (inferred from file names), taken from a patient given nivolumab and ipilimumab in sequence. The origin of this receptor is a human donor with melanoma. Here the chain combines TRBV4-3 and TRBJ1-5; the D segment could be TRBD1, given 5 matching bases. The DNA sequence is given as TGCGCCAGCAGCCAAGGGCAGGGACTATACCAGCCCCAGCATTTT. This sequence encodes CASSQGQGLYQPQHF.